This T cell receptor (beta chain) was sequenced for a study of blood T cell repertoires in COVID-19. Study at large: There were acute and convalescent COVID-19 samples, and they came from the United States, Italy and Spain. Sources were T cells, B-cell-depleted T cells, or PBMCs; the material itself was cDNA or gDNA.

Authors' processing steps: Estimates of nucleated cell counts were drawn from the amplification of reference gene primers. Sequencing was performed with immunoSEQ multiplex PCR; in TCRdb, only in-frame clones are kept and a portion is missing. V, J and clone size derive from that table, while D and trimming were established from the DNA sequence. In the table there are roughly 78,000 clones, over 75% of which are singletons. The trim removed 6 bases at V and 4 bases at J, leaving 10 bases unmatched. Germline V gene lookup returns CDR1 KGHSH and CDR2 LQKENI. The CDR3 is 15 amino acids. The V and J genes are TRBV18 and TRBJ2-7, with TRBD1 identical over 9 bases. This clonotype was obtained from a man in his fifties or sixties with acute or convalescent COVID-19. What was sequenced was peripheral blood. The CDR3 DNA follows: TGTGCCAGCTCGGGATCCGAGACAGGGGGGTACGAGCAGTACTTC. Protein product: CASSGSETGGYEQYF. Full variable domain (remainder filled in from reference TRBV18 and TRBJ2-7): NAGVMQNPRHLVRRRGQEARLRCSPMKGHSHVYWYRQLPEEGLKFMVYLQKENIIDESGMPKERFSAEFPKEGPSILRIQQVVRGDSAAYFCASSGSETGGYEQYFGPGTRLTVT.